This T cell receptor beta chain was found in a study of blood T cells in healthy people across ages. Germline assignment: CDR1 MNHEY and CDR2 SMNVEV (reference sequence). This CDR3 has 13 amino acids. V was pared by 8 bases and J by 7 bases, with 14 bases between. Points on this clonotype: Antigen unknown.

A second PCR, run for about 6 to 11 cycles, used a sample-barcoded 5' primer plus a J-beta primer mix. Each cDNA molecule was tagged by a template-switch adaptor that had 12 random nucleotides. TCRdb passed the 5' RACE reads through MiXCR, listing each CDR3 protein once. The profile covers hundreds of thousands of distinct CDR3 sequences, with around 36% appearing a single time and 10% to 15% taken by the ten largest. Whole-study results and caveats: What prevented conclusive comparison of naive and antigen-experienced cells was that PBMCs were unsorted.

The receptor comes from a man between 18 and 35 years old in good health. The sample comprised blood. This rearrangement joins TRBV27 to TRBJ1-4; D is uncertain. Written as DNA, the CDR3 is TGTGCCAGCGCATTAACGCTAGGTGAAAAACTGTTTTTT. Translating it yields CASALTLGEKLFF.